Presented here are 3 T cell receptor beta chains from one specimen sequenced in a study of early T cells in non-severe SARS-CoV-2 infection (dated by TCRdb to the early 2020s). Preparation of the library involved 5' RACE. The instrument was a NextSeq 500. TCRdb applied fastp at Q25 and MiXCR to the public reads, then kept only in-frame beta chains. Rows with a matching CDR3 protein are joined into one entry that keeps the most common DNA and genes. This sample holds some 57,000 distinct CDR3 sequences; about 13% were observed only once. About 9.7% of the sample is taken by the ten largest. Sequences were obtained from whole blood. These receptors originate from an adult who was a healthcare worker with PCR-confirmed SARS-CoV-2 infection or an uninfected control (not recorded which).

This clonotype occurred a few times. V gene TRBV6-2 or TRBV6-3 combines with J gene TRBJ1-6; no reliable D call. The CDR3 runs 10 residues. V was pared by 8 bases and J by 14 bases, with 10 bases between. CDR1 and CDR2 from the germline V gene are MNHEY and SVGEGT. The CDR3 loop reads CASATYSLHF. The DNA for the CDR3 is TGTGCCAGCGCTACTTACTCCCTCCACTTT.

V and J are TRBV6-6 and TRBJ2-1, with D uncertain. V lost 0 bases and J lost 7, with 16 bases in between. Germline CDR1 and CDR2: MNHNY and SVGAGI (reference sequence). The CDR3 is made up of 16 amino acids. The CDR3 loop reads CASSYSISPGTNEQFF. CDR3 in DNA: TGTGCCAGCAGTTACTCGATAAGTCCAGGAACGAATGAGCAGTTCTTC.

This clonotype was seen a few times. The chain has TRBV5-1 and TRBJ2-1; perhaps TRBD2 as D (6 bases). The CDR3 extends over 17 amino acids. Germline CDR1 and CDR2: SGHRS and YFSETQ. V was clipped by 2 bases and J by 9 bases, with 24 bases between them. The CDR3 loop is CASSFTLRDSIGGEQFF. In DNA, the CDR3 is TGCGCCAGCAGCTTTACCCTCCGGGACTCCATAGGCGGTGAGCAGTTCTTC.